The sequence of this T cell receptor beta chain was determined in a study of untreated major depressive disorder. The V gene lost 5 bases and the J gene lost 2 bases, with 15 bases spanning the gap. The CDR3 has 14 amino acids. The germline V gene encodes CDR1 GTSNPN and CDR2 SVGIG (reference sequence). Clones were sequenced by immunoSEQ multiplex PCR, and TCRdb holds only the in-frame ones, with some missing. The table has fewer than 25,000 clones, around 85% seen once. This receptor was obtained from a woman in her thirties in good health. The V gene is TRBV30, the J gene TRBJ2-5, with TRBD1 as a possible D gene (5 bases). Sequencing input: CD4+ T cells from PBMCs. In DNA, the CDR3 is TGTGCCTGGGAACGCTGGGGCCTACAAGAGACCCAGTACTTC. Encoded protein: CAWERWGLQETQYF.